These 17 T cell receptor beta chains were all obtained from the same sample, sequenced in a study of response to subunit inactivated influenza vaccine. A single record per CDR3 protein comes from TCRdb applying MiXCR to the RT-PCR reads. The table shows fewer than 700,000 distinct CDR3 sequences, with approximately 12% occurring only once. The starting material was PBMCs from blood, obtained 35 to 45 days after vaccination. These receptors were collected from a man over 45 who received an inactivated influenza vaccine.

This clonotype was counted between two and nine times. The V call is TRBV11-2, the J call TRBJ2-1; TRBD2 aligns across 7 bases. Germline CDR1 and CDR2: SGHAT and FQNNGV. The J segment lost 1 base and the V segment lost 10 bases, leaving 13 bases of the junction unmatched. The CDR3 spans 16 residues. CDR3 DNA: TGTGCCATCCGGGGATTAGCGGGCTATTCCTACAATGAGCAGTTCTTC. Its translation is CAIRGLAGYSYNEQFF.

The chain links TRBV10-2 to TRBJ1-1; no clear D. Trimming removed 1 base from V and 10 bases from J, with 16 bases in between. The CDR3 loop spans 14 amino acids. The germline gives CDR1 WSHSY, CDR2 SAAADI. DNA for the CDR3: TGCGCCAGCAGTGAGTTCGACTTTGCCGGAGGAGCTTTCTTT. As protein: CASSEFDFAGGAFF.

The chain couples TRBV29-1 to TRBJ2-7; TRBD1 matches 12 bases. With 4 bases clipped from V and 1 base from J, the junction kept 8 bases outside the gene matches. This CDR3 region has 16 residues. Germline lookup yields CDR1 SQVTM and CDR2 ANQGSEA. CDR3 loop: CSVVGTGGATSYEQYF. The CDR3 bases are TGCAGCGTTGTAGGGACAGGGGGCGCGACATCCTACGAGCAGTACTTC.

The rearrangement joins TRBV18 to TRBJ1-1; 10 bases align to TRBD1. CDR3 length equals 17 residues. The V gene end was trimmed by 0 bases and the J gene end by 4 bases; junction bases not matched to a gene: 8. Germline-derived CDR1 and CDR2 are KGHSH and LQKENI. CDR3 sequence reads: CASSPPGTGVSGTEAFF. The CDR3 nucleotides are TGTGCCAGCTCACCACCGGGGACAGGGGTCAGCGGCACTGAAGCTTTCTTT.

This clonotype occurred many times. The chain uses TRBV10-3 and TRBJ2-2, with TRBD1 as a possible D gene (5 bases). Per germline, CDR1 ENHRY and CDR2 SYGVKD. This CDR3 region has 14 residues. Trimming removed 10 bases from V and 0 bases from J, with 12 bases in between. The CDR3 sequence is CASRQLTNTGELFF. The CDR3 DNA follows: TGTGCCAGTAGACAGTTAACGAACACCGGGGAGCTGTTTTTT.

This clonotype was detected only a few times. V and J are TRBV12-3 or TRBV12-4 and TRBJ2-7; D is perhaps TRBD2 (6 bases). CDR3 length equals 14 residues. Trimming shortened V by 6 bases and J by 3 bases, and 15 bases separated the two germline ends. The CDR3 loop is CASSPTSRDYEQYF. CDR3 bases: TGTGCCAGCAGCCCAACTAGCAGAGACTACGAGCAGTACTTC.

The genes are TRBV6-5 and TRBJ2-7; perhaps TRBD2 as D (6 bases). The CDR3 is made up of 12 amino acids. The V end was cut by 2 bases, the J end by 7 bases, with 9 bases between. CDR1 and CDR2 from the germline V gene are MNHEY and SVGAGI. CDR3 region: CASSYRGLEQYF. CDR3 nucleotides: TGTGCCAGCAGTTACAGAGGACTAGAGCAGTACTTC.

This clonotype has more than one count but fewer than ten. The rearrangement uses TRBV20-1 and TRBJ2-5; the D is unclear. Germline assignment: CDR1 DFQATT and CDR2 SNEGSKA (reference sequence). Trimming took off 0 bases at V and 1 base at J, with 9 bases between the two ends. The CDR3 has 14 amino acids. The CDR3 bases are TGCAGTGCTAGAGATCCGACCGGCCAAGAGACCCAGTACTTC. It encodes CSARDPTGQETQYF.

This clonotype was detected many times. CDR3 sequence reads: CASRFAGVFYNEQFF. As DNA, the CDR3 is TGTGCCAGCAGATTCGCAGGGGTCTTCTACAATGAGCAGTTCTTC. V and J are TRBV5-6 and TRBJ2-1; possibly TRBD1 for D (6 bases). Trimming shortened V by 5 bases and J by 3 bases, and 15 bases separated the two germline ends. This CDR3 is 15 amino acids long. Germline CDR1 is SGHDT and CDR2 is YYEEEE.

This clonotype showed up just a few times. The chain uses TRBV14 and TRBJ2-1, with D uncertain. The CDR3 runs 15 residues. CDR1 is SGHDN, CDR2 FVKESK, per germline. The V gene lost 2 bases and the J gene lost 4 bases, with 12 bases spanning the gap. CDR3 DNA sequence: TGTGCCAGCAGCCAAACCCCAATGAGGTACAATGAGCAGTTCTTC. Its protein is CASSQTPMRYNEQFF. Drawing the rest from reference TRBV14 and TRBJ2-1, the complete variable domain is EAGVTQFPSHSVIEKGQTVTLRCDPISGHDNLYWYRRVMGKEIKFLLHFVKESKQDESGMPNNRFLAERTGGTYSTLKVQPAELEDSGVYFCASSQTPMRYNEQFFGPGTRLTVL.

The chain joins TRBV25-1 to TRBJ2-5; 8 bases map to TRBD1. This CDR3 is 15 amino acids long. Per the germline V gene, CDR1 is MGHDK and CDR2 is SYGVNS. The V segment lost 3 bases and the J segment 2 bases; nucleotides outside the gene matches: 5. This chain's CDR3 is CASSEGQVGQETQYF. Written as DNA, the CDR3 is TGTGCCAGCAGTGAGGGACAGGTCGGGCAAGAGACCCAGTACTTC.

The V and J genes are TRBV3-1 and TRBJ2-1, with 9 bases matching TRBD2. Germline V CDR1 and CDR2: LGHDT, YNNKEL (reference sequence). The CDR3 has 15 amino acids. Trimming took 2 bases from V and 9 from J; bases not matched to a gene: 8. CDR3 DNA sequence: TGTGCCAGCAGCCAATCTGGCGGGGGGGCCGGTGAGCAGTTCTTC. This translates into CASSQSGGGAGEQFF.

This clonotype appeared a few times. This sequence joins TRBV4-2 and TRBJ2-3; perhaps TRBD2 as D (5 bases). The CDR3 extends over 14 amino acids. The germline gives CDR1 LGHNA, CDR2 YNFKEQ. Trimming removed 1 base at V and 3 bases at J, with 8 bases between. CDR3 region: CASSQGEGTDTQYF. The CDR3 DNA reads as TGTGCCAGCAGCCAAGGAGAGGGTACAGATACGCAGTATTTT.

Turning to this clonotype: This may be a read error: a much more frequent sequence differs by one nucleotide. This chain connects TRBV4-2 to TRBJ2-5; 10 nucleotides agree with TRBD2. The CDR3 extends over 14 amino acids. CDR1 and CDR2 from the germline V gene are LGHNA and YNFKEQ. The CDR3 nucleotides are TGTGCCAGCTCAAGCGGGGGGGCCTTAGAGGCCCAGTACTTC. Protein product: CASSSGGALEAQYF.

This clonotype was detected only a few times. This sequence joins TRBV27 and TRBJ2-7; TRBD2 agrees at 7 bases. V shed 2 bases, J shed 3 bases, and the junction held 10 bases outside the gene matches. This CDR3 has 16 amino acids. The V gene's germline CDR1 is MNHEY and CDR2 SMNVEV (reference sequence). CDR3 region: CASSLKGGVPFYEQYF. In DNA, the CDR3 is TGTGCCAGCAGTTTAAAGGGAGGGGTTCCCTTCTACGAGCAGTACTTC.

The CDR3 spells CASSTIGASIEETQYF. CDR3 nucleotide sequence: TGTGCCAGCAGTACTATTGGGGCTAGCATTGAAGAGACCCAGTACTTC. The gene calls are TRBV6-2 or TRBV6-3 and TRBJ2-5; D may correspond to TRBD1 or TRBD2 (5 bases each). Germline loops: CDR1 MNHEY, CDR2 SVGEGT. The CDR3 spans 16 residues. Deletions cut 5 bases from V and 3 bases from J, with 19 bases between.

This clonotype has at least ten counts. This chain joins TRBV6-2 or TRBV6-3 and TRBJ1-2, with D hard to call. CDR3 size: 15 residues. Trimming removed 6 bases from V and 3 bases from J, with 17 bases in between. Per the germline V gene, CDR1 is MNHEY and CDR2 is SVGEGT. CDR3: CASSYLQVEDYGYTF. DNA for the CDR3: TGTGCCAGCAGCTACCTCCAGGTCGAGGACTATGGCTACACCTTC.